The 7 T cell receptor beta chains given below trace back to one sample, sequenced in a study of blood T cell repertoires in COVID-19. The method was immunoSEQ multiplex PCR; TCRdb's version includes in-frame clones alone and lacks a portion of them. The sample yields roughly 90,000 clones, 75% to 90% seen once. Sample: peripheral blood. The source of these receptors is a woman aged 65 to 85 with acute or convalescent COVID-19.

To note about this clone: Other DNA sequences in this specimen translate into the identical CDR3. The chain uses TRBV19 and TRBJ1-5; TRBD1 might be the D (6 bases). The CDR3 contains 14 residues. V lost 5 bases, J lost 2 bases, and 10 bases lay in between. Germline values: CDR1 LNHDA, CDR2 SQIVND (reference sequence). CDR3 nucleotides: TGTGCCAGTAGTCCACAGGGTGGCAATCAGCCCCAGCATTTT. Translation gives CASSPQGGNQPQHF.

The chain uses TRBV9 and TRBJ2-7, with 12 bases identical to TRBD1. Germline assignment: CDR1 SGDLS and CDR2 YYNGEE. V dropped 4 bases and J dropped 6; count of bases not matched to a gene: 5. The CDR3 extends over 14 amino acids. The CDR3: CASSLMGQGAEQYF. CDR3 coding DNA: TGTGCCAGCAGCCTTATGGGACAGGGGGCCGAGCAGTACTTC.

The CDR3 DNA follows: TGTGCCAGCAGCGTAGCTATGGCGTGGCGGGGGGGCCCCGGGGAGCTGTTTTTT. Translating it yields CASSVAMAWRGGPGELFF. The J gene is TRBJ2-2, the V gene TRBV9; TRBD2 aligns across 9 bases. CDR3 size: 18 residues. Per the germline V gene, CDR1 is SGDLS and CDR2 is YYNGEE. V lost 0 bases, J lost 6 bases, and 12 bases stayed unmatched.

The V gene is TRBV7-2, the J gene TRBJ1-1; D gene ambiguous. V was clipped by 6 bases and J by 1 base, with 9 bases between them. Germline V lookup: CDR1 SGHTA, CDR2 FQGNSA. The length of the CDR3 is 13 residues. Here the CDR3 reads CASSSDWNTEAFF. In nucleotides, the CDR3 is TGTGCCAGCAGTTCGGACTGGAACACTGAAGCTTTCTTT.

The chain couples TRBV28 to TRBJ2-5; 10 nucleotides agree with TRBD2. J lost 4 bases, V lost 1 base, and 6 bases had no gene match. Germline values: CDR1 MDHEN, CDR2 SYDVKM. CDR3 length: 16 residues. The chain's CDR3 is CASSLFASGSRETQYF. The CDR3 DNA is TGTGCCAGCAGTTTATTCGCTAGCGGGAGTCGAGAGACCCAGTACTTC. Combining the CDR3 with reference TRBV28 and TRBJ2-5 gives the whole variable domain DVKVTQSSRYLVKRTGEKVFLECVQDMDHENMFWYRQDPGLGLRLIYFSYDVKMKEKGDIPEGYSVSREKKERFSLILESASTNQTSMYLCASSLFASGSRETQYFGPGTRLLVL.

In its sample, this clone was seen once. CDR3 DNA: TGTGCCAGCAGCGTAGATCCCACAGGAGCAATCACAGATACGCAGTATTTT. Encoded protein: CASSVDPTGAITDTQYF. V is TRBV9 and J is TRBJ2-3, with D perhaps matching TRBD1 (5 bases). V lost 0 bases, J lost 2 bases, and 16 bases lay in between. This CDR3 is built from 17 residues. The germline gives CDR1 SGDLS, CDR2 YYNGEE.

This chain connects TRBV6-1 to TRBJ2-1; 8 bases fit TRBD2. CDR1 is MNHNS, CDR2 SASEGT, per germline. Trimming at V came to 2 bases and at J to 7 bases, leaving 7 bases not matched to a gene. The length of the CDR3 is 15 residues. The CDR3 spells CASSESSGSGNEQFF. The CDR3 nucleotides are TGTGCCAGCAGTGAATCCAGCGGGAGCGGTAATGAGCAGTTCTTC.